Each of the 30 T cell receptor beta chains below was sequenced from the same sample in a study of blood T cell repertoires in COVID-19. The table came from immunoSEQ multiplex PCR; TCRdb's copy has only in-frame clones and leaves some out. The sample gives 200,000 to 250,000 clones, nearly 90% of which show up once; less than 15% is in the top ten. The sequenced sample was PBMCs or T cells enriched from blood (not recorded which). The receptors shown here come from a man aged 30 to 39 who had been exposed to COVID-19.

V usage is TRBV7-2 and J usage is TRBJ1-3; the D gene is possibly TRBD1 (5 bases). The V gene's germline CDR1 is SGHTA and CDR2 FQGNSA. V lost 5 bases and J 1 base, leaving 12 bases between the germline ends. This CDR3 contains 15 residues. DNA for the CDR3: TGTGCCAGCAGCCCAACAGGCTGGTCTGGAAACACCATATATTTT. This gives the protein CASSPTGWSGNTIYF.

A few counts support this clone. This chain joins TRBV18 and TRBJ1-2; 8 nucleotides agree with TRBD1. Germline-derived CDR1 and CDR2 are KGHSH and LQKENI. CDR3 length: 15 residues. V lost 3 bases and J lost 8; bases outside the gene matches: 11. Written as DNA, the CDR3 is TGTGCCAGCTCACCTACGGACAGGGATTGGGTCGGCTACACCTTC. Translating gives CASSPTDRDWVGYTF.

CDR3 in amino acids: CASSQDSYTQYF. CDR3 coding DNA: TGTGCCAGCAGCCAAGACTCTTATACGCAGTATTTT. V gene TRBV4-2 combines with J gene TRBJ2-3; no reliable D call. The germline V gene has CDR1 LGHNA and CDR2 YNFKEQ. V lost 0 bases and J lost 7, with 5 bases in between. This CDR3 comprises 12 residues.

The chain combines TRBV6-2 or TRBV6-3 with TRBJ1-1; TRBD1 matches 7 bases. V lost 4 bases, J lost 3 bases, and 5 bases stayed unmatched. The CDR3 sequence is 14 residues long. Germline V gene data show CDR1 as MNHEY and CDR2 as SVGEGT. This CDR3 reads CASSWDRSDTEAFF. The DNA for the CDR3 is TGTGCCAGCAGTTGGGACAGAAGTGACACTGAAGCTTTCTTT.

V and J are TRBV5-1 and TRBJ2-6; the D gene is possibly TRBD2 (6 bases). Germline-derived CDR1 and CDR2 are SGHRS and YFSETQ. The CDR3 is 17 amino acids. V was cut by 4 bases and J by 2 bases, with 16 bases left in between. CDR3 sequence: CASSGGLTSPGANVLTF. The CDR3 region has the DNA TGCGCCAGCAGCGGGGGACTGACGAGCCCTGGGGCCAACGTCCTGACTTTC. Based on the CDR3 plus reference TRBV5-1 and TRBJ2-6, the full variable domain is KAGVTQTPRYLIKTRGQQVTLSCSPISGHRSVSWYQQTPGQGLQFLFEYFSETQRNKGNFPGRFSGRQFSNSRSEMNVSTLELGDSALYLCASSGGLTSPGANVLTFGAGSRLTVL.

V usage is TRBV15 and J usage is TRBJ2-7; 12 nucleotides match TRBD2. Trimming at V came to 3 bases and at J to 3 bases, leaving 3 bases not matched to a gene. Germline CDR1 LNHNV, CDR2 YYDKDF (reference sequence). The CDR3 is 15 amino acids. The CDR3 is CATSSRLAGDYEQYF. The CDR3 nucleotides are TGTGCCACCAGCAGTCGACTAGCGGGGGACTACGAGCAGTACTTC.

The CDR3, as DNA: TGCGCCAGCAGCTTGGAACTTGGGACAGGGGAAGAGACCCAGTACTTC. Protein sequence: CASSLELGTGEETQYF. The chain is built from TRBV5-1 and TRBJ2-5; 10 bases agree with TRBD1. The V and J ends lost 0 bases and 3 bases, in that order; junction bases with no gene match: 5. There are 16 residues in the CDR3. From germline, CDR1 is SGHRS and CDR2 YFSETQ.

The chain links TRBV30 to TRBJ1-6; no clear D gene. Germline values: CDR1 GTSNPN, CDR2 SVGIG (reference sequence). Trimming removed 4 bases at V and 9 bases at J, with 16 bases between. The CDR3 consists of 14 residues. The CDR3 DNA is TGTGCCTGGACCGAGGGAACGTTTTTTTCACCCCTCCACTTT. This encodes CAWTEGTFFSPLHF.

The chain carries TRBV5-1 and TRBJ1-1; D is uncertain. V was trimmed by 3 bases and J by 1 base, leaving 7 bases between them. Germline lookup yields CDR1 SGHRS and CDR2 YFSETQ. The CDR3 has 13 residues. The DNA for the CDR3 is TGCGCCAGCAGCTCGCCGGGGAACACTGAAGCTTTCTTT. Its protein is CASSSPGNTEAFF.

The chain is built from TRBV20-1 and TRBJ2-5, with D hard to call. This CDR3 has 11 residues. Germline CDR1 reads DFQATT; CDR2 reads SNEGSKA (reference sequence). V was shortened by 5 bases and J by 3 bases, with 7 bases between the two germline ends. The CDR3 spells CSASEEETQYF. The CDR3 DNA reads TGCAGTGCTTCAGAAGAAGAGACCCAGTACTTC.

This chain links TRBV3-1 (or the pseudogene TRBV3-2) with TRBJ1-2, with D maybe TRBD1 (6 bases). V lost 3 bases and J 3 bases, leaving 20 bases between the germline ends. Looked up from germline, CDR1 is LGHDT and CDR2 is YNNKEL (reference sequence). The CDR3 extends over 17 amino acids. The CDR3 coding sequence is TGTGCCAGCAGCCAGAGGGGGTTGACAGGCCAGGACTATGGCTACACCTTC. Residues: CASSQRGLTGQDYGYTF.

The V gene is TRBV6-5, the J gene TRBJ2-2; unclear D gene. Per germline, CDR1 MNHEY and CDR2 SVGAGI. With 1 base removed from V and 3 bases from J, the gap between germline ends came to 9 bases. The CDR3 loop spans 15 amino acids. The CDR3 is CASSYLVRYTGELFF. For the CDR3, the DNA is TGTGCCAGCAGTTACTTGGTCAGATACACCGGGGAGCTGTTTTTT.

The chain has TRBV9 and TRBJ2-5; perhaps TRBD2 as D (5 bases). The germline V gene has CDR1 SGDLS and CDR2 YYNGEE. Trimming left V 6 bases short and J 7 bases short, with 16 bases between. The length of the CDR3 is 13 residues. In DNA, the CDR3 is TGTGCCAGCACCTCCGAGGGTTGGGGGACCCAGTACTTC. Its translation: CASTSEGWGTQYF. Variable domain in full (rest from reference TRBV9 and TRBJ2-5): DSGVTQTPKHLITATGQRVTLRCSPRSGDLSVYWYQQSLDQGLQFLIQYYNGEERAKGNILERFSAQQFPDLHSELNLSSLELGDSALYFCASTSEGWGTQYFGPGTRLLVL.

The rearrangement uses TRBV29-1 and TRBJ1-2; TRBD1 matches 8 bases. V trimming: 6 bases; J trimming: 7 bases; junction bases outside the gene matches: 7. The CDR3 has 12 residues. Germline CDR1 is SQVTM and CDR2 is ANQGSEA. The CDR3 here is CSVEDRVTGYTF. Written as DNA, the CDR3 is TGCAGCGTCGAGGACAGGGTGACTGGCTACACCTTC.

This clone was recorded only once. The CDR3 region is CASSIDRIYGYTF. The CDR3 DNA sequence: TGTGCCAGTAGTATAGACAGGATCTATGGCTACACCTTC. The chain joins TRBV19 to TRBJ1-2; unclear D gene. V dropped 0 bases and J dropped 4 bases, with 6 bases sitting between them. The CDR3 spans 13 residues. Germline CDR1 is LNHDA and CDR2 is SQIVND (reference sequence).

The genes are TRBV6-1 and TRBJ1-2; tentatively, D is TRBD1 (6 bases). CDR3 size: 15 residues. Trimming shortened V by 1 base and J by 0 bases, and 9 bases separated the two germline ends. CDR1 and CDR2 from the germline V gene are MNHNS and SASEGT. The CDR3 sequence: CASSEVNRANYGYTF. CDR3 in DNA: TGTGCCAGCAGTGAAGTAAACAGGGCTAACTATGGCTACACCTTC.

The chain is built from TRBV4-1 and TRBJ2-7; TRBD1 agrees at 7 bases. CDR1 is MGHRA and CDR2 is YSYEKL in the germline V gene. Trimming at V came to 0 bases and at J to 4 bases, leaving 3 bases not matched to a gene. The CDR3 spans 14 residues. CDR3 region: CASSQDTRGYEQYF. The CDR3, as DNA: TGCGCCAGCAGCCAAGATACCAGGGGGTACGAGCAGTACTTC.

The chain carries TRBV2 and TRBJ2-5, with TRBD1 matching 9 bases. V gave up 6 bases and J gave up 5 bases; unmatched junction bases: 7. The CDR3 totals 14 residues. Per germline, CDR1 SNHLY and CDR2 FYNNEI. The CDR3: CASRALGQGETQYF. CDR3 nucleotide sequence: TGTGCCAGCAGAGCCCTAGGACAGGGGGAGACCCAGTACTTC.

The chain employs TRBV29-1 and TRBJ2-3; 8 bases line up with TRBD2. Germline assignment: CDR1 SQVTM and CDR2 ANQGSEA. Trimming removed 1 base from V and 4 bases from J; junction bases left unmatched: 10. The CDR3 runs 16 residues. In DNA, the CDR3 is TGCAGCGTTGAAGGGGGGGGACTAGAGTTTCCAGATACGCAGTATTTT. It is translated as CSVEGGGLEFPDTQYF.

This chain joins TRBV4-1 and TRBJ1-5, with D perhaps matching TRBD1 (5 bases). Trimming took off 0 bases at V and 7 bases at J, with 19 bases between the two ends. From germline, CDR1 is MGHRA and CDR2 YSYEKL. The CDR3 is 17 residues long. Here the CDR3 DNA reads TGCGCCAGCAGCCAAGATGGCGCGAAGGAAAGGGGACAGCCCCAGCATTTT. Protein: CASSQDGAKERGQPQHF.

This sequence joins TRBV7-9 and TRBJ2-1, with 7 bases lining up with TRBD2. The V gene end was trimmed by 3 bases and the J gene end by 0 bases; junction bases not matched to a gene: 5. The CDR3 is 16 residues long. Germline CDR1 is SEHNR and CDR2 is FQNEAQ (reference sequence). CDR3 sequence: CASSLLAGPSYNEQFF. For the CDR3, the DNA is TGTGCCAGCAGCTTGTTAGCGGGCCCCTCCTACAATGAGCAGTTCTTC.

The chain combines TRBV7-2 with TRBJ2-2, with TRBD2 as a possible D gene (6 bases). CDR1 is SGHTA and CDR2 is FQGNSA in the germline V gene. The CDR3 length is 14 residues. Trimming removed 2 bases from V and 5 bases from J, with 9 bases in between. CDR3 coding DNA: TGTGCCAGCAGCTTAAATGGGAGGACCGGGGAGCTGTTTTTT. This translates into CASSLNGRTGELFF.

The chain combines TRBV25-1 with TRBJ2-7, with 7 positions matching TRBD1. CDR3 length equals 13 residues. Germline lookup yields CDR1 MGHDK and CDR2 SYGVNS. V dropped 6 bases and J dropped 3; count of bases not matched to a gene: 5. The CDR3 nucleotides read TGTGCCAGCAGCCGACAGGGTCTCTACGAGCAGTACTTC. It is translated as CASSRQGLYEQYF.

The chain employs TRBV5-1 and TRBJ1-2, with 8 nucleotides matching TRBD1. V lost 3 bases and J lost 6; bases outside the gene matches: 4. The CDR3 length is 13 residues. Per the germline V gene, CDR1 is SGHRS and CDR2 is YFSETQ. This chain's CDR3 is CASSWTGLDGYTF. CDR3 bases: TGCGCCAGCAGCTGGACAGGGTTGGATGGCTACACCTTC.

The V call is TRBV6-5, the J call TRBJ1-1; the match to TRBD1 covers 7 bases. Per germline, CDR1 MNHEY and CDR2 SVGAGI. This CDR3 region has 15 residues. Trimming at V came to 4 bases and at J to 1 base, leaving 6 bases not matched to a gene. The CDR3 DNA is TGTGCCAGCAGTTCCGACAGGGTGGCGAACACTGAAGCTTTCTTT. Translated: CASSSDRVANTEAFF.

The table lists this clone with a count of one. The chain couples TRBV11-2 to TRBJ2-6, with D possibly matching TRBD1 (6 bases). The CDR3 contains 14 residues. Trimming took 1 base from V and 16 from J, leaving 17 bases between them. Looked up from germline, CDR1 is SGHAT and CDR2 is FQNNGV. The CDR3 loop is CASSLAGDGVHLTF. CDR3 nucleotide sequence: TGTGCCAGCAGCTTAGCAGGGGACGGTGTTCATCTGACTTTC.

The chain uses TRBV7-9 and TRBJ2-7; 7 bases agree with TRBD1. J lost 4 bases, V lost 0 bases, and 3 bases had no gene match. The CDR3 contains 14 residues. CDR1 is SEHNR, CDR2 FQNEAQ, per germline (reference sequence). The CDR3 reads CASSLAGGGYEQYF. CDR3 nucleotide sequence: TGTGCCAGCAGCTTAGCAGGGGGCGGTTACGAGCAGTACTTC.

The chain couples TRBV19 to TRBJ2-4; a possible D gene is TRBD1 (6 bases). The germline V gene has CDR1 LNHDA and CDR2 SQIVND (reference sequence). V lost 1 base to trimming and J lost 0 bases, with 10 bases between them. CDR3 length equals 16 residues. The CDR3 nucleotides are TGTGCCAGTAGTATAGGACAGGTGCTAGCCAAAAACATTCAGTACTTC. Translating it yields CASSIGQVLAKNIQYF.

The chain couples TRBV10-3 to TRBJ2-7; 8 nucleotides align to TRBD1. V lost 5 bases to trimming and J lost 2 bases; unmatched junction nucleotides: 8. CDR1 is ENHRY and CDR2 is SYGVKD in the germline V gene. The CDR3 is 15 amino acids. The CDR3 sequence is CAISTPAGGPYEQYF. CDR3 coding DNA: TGTGCCATCAGTACGCCCGCAGGGGGCCCCTACGAGCAGTACTTC.

The chain uses TRBV11-2 and TRBJ1-2, with unresolved D. V lost 1 base and J lost 11, with 14 bases in between. Per the germline V gene, CDR1 is SGHAT and CDR2 is FQNNGV. CDR3 length: 13 amino acids. The CDR3 coding sequence is TGTGCCAGCAGCTTAGGTGCCGCTTCCGAGTACACCTTC. Protein sequence: CASSLGAASEYTF.